This is a list of T cell receptor beta chains from one sample in a study of CD8+ T cells in alopecia areata. Data came from immunoSEQ multiplex PCR; TCRdb stores just in-frame clones and leaves some out. The sample records 150,000 to 200,000 clones, 50% to 65% being singletons. Sequenced sample: CD4+ T cells sorted from blood. These receptors all stem from a human donor in good health. The CDR3 runs from the conserved cysteine through the conserved F or W. A D gene is named only where the DNA matches it firmly. Only part of the rows carry a size: once, few, many, or a class if the clone is expanded.

-	TRBD1	TRBV7-9	TRBJ2-7	CASSPGQGAYEQYF	TGTGCCAGCAGCCCGGGACAGGGGGCCTACGAGCAGTACTTC
-	TRBD1	TRBV6-5	TRBJ2-2	CASSWRQGSTGELFF	TGTGCCAGCAGTTGGCGACAGGGTAGCACCGGGGAGCTGTTTTTT
-	TRBD2	TRBV5-1	TRBJ2-7	CASSLGLAGAFIEQYF	TGCGCCAGCAGCTTGGGACTAGCGGGAGCCTTTATCGAGCAGTACTTC
few	-	TRBV29-1	TRBJ1-2	CSVRVSGGYGYTF	TGCAGCGTTCGGGTCTCAGGAGGCTATGGCTACACCTTC
-	TRBD2	TRBV5-1	TRBJ2-7	CASSWPSGTSGRVAYEQYF	TGCGCCAGCAGCTGGCCCTCCGGGACTAGCGGGAGGGTCGCCTACGAGCAGTACTTC
few	TRBD2	TRBV11-2	TRBJ2-3	CASSLAGVFTDTQYF	TGTGCCAGCAGCCTAGCGGGAGTTTTTACAGATACGCAGTATTTT
-	-	TRBV29-1	TRBJ1-1	CSVESGRLNTEAFF	TGCAGCGTGGAATCGGGACGGTTGAACACTGAAGCTTTCTTT
-	-	TRBV27	TRBJ2-4	CASSNLSQGTKNIQYF	TGTGCCAGCAGTAACCTCAGTCAGGGAACCAAAAACATTCAGTACTTC
-	TRBD2	TRBV30	TRBJ2-1	CASRTRVPYNEQFF	TGTGCCTCCAGGACTAGAGTCCCGTACAATGAGCAGTTCTTC
-	-	TRBV30	TRBJ1-2	CAWRGVHGYTF	TGTGCCTGGAGAGGCGTGCATGGCTACACCTTC
once	-	TRBV6-5	TRBJ2-3	CASSYRGLSTDTQYF	TGTGCCAGCAGTTACCGCGGATTGAGCACAGATACGCAGTATTTT
-	TRBD1	TRBV29-1	TRBJ1-1	CSATTGQANTEAFF	TGCAGCGCTACAACAGGACAGGCGAACACTGAAGCTTTCTTT
-	-	TRBV29-1	TRBJ2-3	CSVATLAQYF	TGCAGCGTTGCCACCTTGGCGCAGTATTTT
few	TRBD2	TRBV23-1	TRBJ2-7	CASSLYFRTSGIYEQYF	TGCGCCAGCAGTCTCTACTTCCGGACTAGCGGGATTTACGAGCAGTACTTC
-	TRBD1	TRBV29-1	TRBJ1-1	CSVARGPLAFF	TGCAGCGTAGCCAGGGGGCCGTTAGCTTTCTTT
-	TRBD1	TRBV27	TRBJ2-3	CASSFGEGGPDTQYF	TGTGCCAGCAGTTTTGGTGAAGGGGGCCCAGATACGCAGTATTTT
-	-	TRBV29-1	TRBJ2-3	CSVDFTGDTQYF	TGCAGCGTTGACTTTACCGGGGATACGCAGTATTTT
-	-	TRBV11-2	TRBJ2-4	CASSLTWDIQYF	TGTGCCAGCAGCTTAACGTGGGACATTCAGTACTTC
-	TRBD1	TRBV6-1	TRBJ2-5	CASTRTGVETQYF	TGTGCCAGCACACGGACAGGGGTAGAGACCCAGTACTTC
few	TRBD2	TRBV29-1	TRBJ2-1	CSVLRTSGYNEQFF	TGCAGCGTACTTCGGACTAGCGGCTACAATGAGCAGTTCTTC
-	TRBD2	TRBV10-3	TRBJ2-7	CAISPGSGSYEQYF	TGTGCCATCAGTCCCGGGAGCGGGAGTTACGAGCAGTACTTC
-	TRBD2	TRBV29-1	TRBJ2-1	CSVSGLAANEQFF	TGCAGCGTTTCTGGACTAGCGGCGAATGAGCAGTTCTTC
-	TRBD1	TRBV30	TRBJ1-2	CAWSTGTGVGYTF	TGTGCCTGGAGTACCGGGACAGGGGTTGGCTACACCTTC
-	-	TRBV2	TRBJ1-3	CASILWGAGNTIYF	TGTGCCAGCATCTTATGGGGAGCTGGAAACACCATATATTTT
-	-	TRBV29-1	TRBJ1-2	CSVEDRAGYGYTF	TGCAGCGTTGAGGATAGGGCCGGCTATGGCTACACCTTC
-	-	TRBV7-7	TRBJ2-6	CASSLGPSSGANVLTF	TGTGCTAGCAGCTTAGGGCCCAGCTCTGGGGCCAACGTCCTGACTTTC
-	-	TRBV27	TRBJ2-7	CASSREGADEQYF	TGTGCCAGCAGCCGGGAAGGGGCTGACGAGCAGTACTTC
-	-	TRBV21-1	TRBJ1-5	CASSNGAGRAGNQPQHF	TGTGCCAGCAGCAACGGGGCAGGGAGAGCAGGTAATCAGCCCCAGCATTTT
-	-	TRBV7-9	TRBJ1-1	CASSLAGGSTEAFF	TGTGCCAGCAGCTTAGCGGGAGGGAGTACTGAAGCTTTCTTT
-	-	TRBV4-1	TRBJ2-7	CASSKREDSYEQYF	TGCGCCAGCAGTAAGAGAGAGGACAGCTACGAGCAGTACTTC
-	TRBD1	TRBV15	TRBJ1-2	CATTQGPNYGYTF	TGTGCCACCACACAGGGGCCCAACTATGGCTACACCTTC
few	-	TRBV30	TRBJ1-2	CAWSVRQFNYGYTF	TGTGCCTGGAGTGTACGCCAGTTTAACTATGGCTACACCTTC
-	-	TRBV27	TRBJ2-7	CASSRPFLPPYEQYF	TGTGCCAGCAGTCGGCCTTTCCTTCCACCCTACGAGCAGTACTTC
few	-	TRBV29-1	TRBJ2-1	CSVDRGLQFF	TGCAGCGTTGATCGGGGGTTGCAGTTCTTC
once	-	TRBV29-1	TRBJ1-2	CSAGQEEGYTF	TGCAGCGCGGGACAAGAAGAGGGCTACACCTTC
-	-	TRBV29-1	TRBJ2-3	CSVEVPLGPKDTDTQYF	TGCAGCGTTGAAGTGCCCCTCGGGCCGAAGGACACAGATACGCAGTATTTT
few	TRBD2	TRBV19	TRBJ2-1	CASSIDGGRRAYNEQFF	TGTGCCAGTAGTATAGATGGCGGGAGAAGGGCCTACAATGAGCAGTTCTTC
few	-	TRBV7-2	TRBJ2-7	CASSLAALAGEQYF	TGTGCCAGCAGCTTAGCGGCGCTAGCAGGCGAGCAGTACTTC
few	-	TRBV7-2	TRBJ1-4	CASSLVPVVGGNEKLFF	TGTGCCAGCAGCTTAGTGCCCGTTGTGGGGGGTAATGAAAAACTGTTTTTT
-	-	TRBV4-1	TRBJ2-3	CASSQDRDTQYF	TGCGCCAGCAGCCAAGATCGAGATACGCAGTATTTT
-	TRBD2	TRBV18	TRBJ2-7	CASSAALRGRYEQYF	TGTGCCAGCTCAGCCGCACTGCGCGGGAGGTACGAGCAGTACTTC
-	TRBD1	TRBV7-9	TRBJ2-6	CASSWTGARSGANVLTF	TGTGCCAGCAGCTGGACAGGGGCCCGCTCTGGGGCCAACGTCCTGACTTTC
-	TRBD2	TRBV9	TRBJ2-2	CASSVAAGGPGGELFF	TGTGCCAGCAGCGTAGCAGCGGGAGGGCCCGGCGGGGAGCTGTTTTTT
-	TRBD2	TRBV5-1	TRBJ2-1	CASSLNVGRALNEQFF	TGCGCCAGCAGCTTGAATGTCGGGAGGGCCCTCAATGAGCAGTTCTTC
once	-	TRBV18	TRBJ2-3	CASSPWDFTDTQYF	TGTGCCAGCTCACCCTGGGACTTCACAGATACGCAGTATTTT
-	-	TRBV7-3	TRBJ2-1	CASSLGPANEQFF	TGTGCCAGCAGCTTAGGTCCCGCCAATGAGCAGTTCTTC
-	-	TRBV29-1	TRBJ2-7	CSVTRDTNSYEQYF	TGCAGCGTTACCCGGGACACCAACTCCTACGAGCAGTACTTC
-	-	TRBV29-1	TRBJ2-5	CSVARTQETQYF	TGCAGCGTTGCCAGGACCCAAGAGACCCAGTACTTC
-	-	TRBV7-2	TRBJ2-7	CASSLAVGTYEQYF	TGTGCCAGCAGCTTAGCTGTGGGAACCTACGAGCAGTACTTC
many	-	TRBV28	TRBJ1-1	CASGSMNTEAFF	TGTGCCAGCGGCTCCATGAACACTGAAGCTTTCTTT
-	TRBD1	TRBV29-1	TRBJ2-3	CSVQSGTGSTDTQYF	TGCAGCGTCCAATCCGGGACAGGCAGCACAGATACGCAGTATTTT
few	-	TRBV19	TRBJ2-1	CASGTFDNEQFF	TGTGCCAGTGGGACATTTGACAATGAGCAGTTCTTC
-	-	TRBV5-1	TRBJ2-6	CASSTTGNGANVLTF	TGCGCCAGCAGCACAACAGGGAACGGGGCCAACGTCCTGACTTTC
-	-	TRBV2	TRBJ2-2	CASFRGLGELFF	TGTGCCAGCTTCAGGGGACTCGGGGAGCTGTTTTTT
-	TRBD2	TRBV9	TRBJ2-2	CASGRALSGELFF	TGTGCCAGCGGGAGGGCATTGTCCGGGGAGCTGTTTTTT